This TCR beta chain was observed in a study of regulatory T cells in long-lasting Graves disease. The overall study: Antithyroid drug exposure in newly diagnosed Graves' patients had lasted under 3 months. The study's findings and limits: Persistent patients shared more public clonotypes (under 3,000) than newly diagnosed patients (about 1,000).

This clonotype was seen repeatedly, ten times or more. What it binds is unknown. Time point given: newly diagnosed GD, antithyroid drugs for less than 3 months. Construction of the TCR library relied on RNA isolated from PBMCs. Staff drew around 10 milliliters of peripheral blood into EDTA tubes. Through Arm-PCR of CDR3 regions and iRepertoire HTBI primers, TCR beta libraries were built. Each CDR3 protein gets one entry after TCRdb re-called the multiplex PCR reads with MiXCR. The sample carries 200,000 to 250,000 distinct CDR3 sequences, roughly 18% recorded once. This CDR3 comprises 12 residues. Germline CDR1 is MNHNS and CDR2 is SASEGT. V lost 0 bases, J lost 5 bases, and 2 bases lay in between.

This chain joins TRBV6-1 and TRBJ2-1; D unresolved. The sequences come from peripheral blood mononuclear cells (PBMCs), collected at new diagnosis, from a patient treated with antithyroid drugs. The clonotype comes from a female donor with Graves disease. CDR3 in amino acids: CASSEAHNEQFF. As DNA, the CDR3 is TGTGCCAGCAGTGAAGCGCACAATGAGCAGTTCTTC.